The rows below give T cell receptor beta chains drawn from one sample of a study of T-cell reconstitution after alpha-beta-depleted transplantation in children. TCRdb used MiXCR to reprocess the PCR reads, holding one entry per CDR3 protein. The table records roughly 200,000 distinct CDR3 sequences, roughly 7.1% of them present only once. Source: PBMCs, taken before TCRalphabeta/CD19-depleted stem cell transplant. These receptors were obtained from a boy aged 2 to 10 with acute lymphoblastic leukemia, due to receive a stem cell transplant. Each CDR3 is given with its conserved first and last residue. A D gene is named only where the DNA matches it firmly. Clone size is shown for a subset of rows, as once, few, many or a class of expanded clone.

J: TRBJ1-1
V: TRBV20-1
size: many
D: NA
DNA: TGCAGTGCTCCAGCTTGGACAGTTAACACTGAAGCTTTCTTT
CDR3: CSAPAWTVNTEAFF

J: TRBJ2-6
V: TRBV7-2
size: NA
D: TRBD1
DNA: TGTGCCAGCAGCTTACAGAGGGGGAGCGCGGGACAGGGGAGCTCTGGGGCCAACGTCCTGACTTTC
CDR3: CASSLQRGSAGQGSSGANVLTF

J: TRBJ2-2
V: TRBV7-3
size: many
D: NA
DNA: TGTGCCAGCAGCTTAATTGGGACGAACACCGGGGAGCTGTTTTTT
CDR3: CASSLIGTNTGELFF

J: TRBJ1-5
V: TRBV7-8
size: NA
D: NA
DNA: TGTGCCAGCAGCCCAGGGCGGGGACGTCCTACACCCAATCAGCCCCAGCATTTT
CDR3: CASSPGRGRPTPNQPQHF

J: TRBJ2-7
V: TRBV7-8
size: many
D: NA
DNA: TGTGCCAGCAGCTTAGAGGCGGGACCCTCCTACGAGCAGTACTTC
CDR3: CASSLEAGPSYEQYF

J: TRBJ2-5
V: TRBV20-1
size: NA
D: NA
DNA: TGCAGTGCTTCTTACAGGGCCGGGGAGACCCAGTACTTC
CDR3: CSASYRAGETQYF

J: TRBJ1-6
V: TRBV20-1
size: many
D: TRBD1
DNA: TGCAGTGCTACGACAGGGGCTAATTCACCCCTCCACTTT
CDR3: CSATTGANSPLHF

J: TRBJ2-2
V: TRBV20-1
size: NA
D: TRBD2
DNA: TGCAGTGCTAGACCCGGAGGACTAGGGGCCCCCGGGGAGCTGTTTTTT
CDR3: CSARPGGLGAPGELFF

J: TRBJ2-5
V: TRBV7-2
size: NA
D: NA
DNA: TGTGCCAGCAGCCGGATGAGGGAAGAGACCCAGTACTTC
CDR3: CASSRMREETQYF

J: TRBJ2-2
V: TRBV3-1
size: many
D: NA
DNA: TGTGCCAGCAGCCAAGATATAAGCGGGGAGCTGTTTTTT
CDR3: CASSQDISGELFF

J: TRBJ1-3
V: TRBV9
size: many
D: NA
DNA: TGTGCCAGCAGCGCAAATACCTATTCTGGAAACACCATATATTTT
CDR3: CASSANTYSGNTIYF

J: TRBJ1-2
V: TRBV27
size: few
D: TRBD1
DNA: TGTGCCAGCAGTAGAGGGACAGGGGGGTTCGATGGCTACACCTTC
CDR3: CASSRGTGGFDGYTF

J: TRBJ2-5
V: TRBV27
size: few
D: TRBD1
DNA: TGTGCCAGCAGTCAAACAGGGGGCACGGAGACCCAGTACTTC
CDR3: CASSQTGGTETQYF

J: TRBJ2-2
V: TRBV19
size: NA
D: NA
DNA: TGTGCCAGTACCCGGTGGGCCGGGGTTACGGAGCTGTTTTTT
CDR3: CASTRWAGVTELFF

J: TRBJ2-3
V: TRBV5-6
size: many
D: NA
DNA: TGTGCCAGCAACCTGAGGACACTCAGAGCGGATACGCAGTATTTT
CDR3: CASNLRTLRADTQYF

J: TRBJ1-6
V: TRBV7-9
size: many
D: NA
DNA: TGTGCCAGCAGCTTAACGACAACTAATTCACCCCTCCACTTT
CDR3: CASSLTTTNSPLHF

J: TRBJ2-7
V: TRBV27
size: many
D: NA
DNA: TGTGCCAGCAGTTTATCGGGGCGGGGATTCTCCTACGAGCAGTACTTC
CDR3: CASSLSGRGFSYEQYF

J: TRBJ1-2
V: TRBV15
size: few
D: NA
DNA: TGTGCCACCAGCAGAGGACAGGCCTATGGCTACACCTTC
CDR3: CATSRGQAYGYTF

J: TRBJ2-7
V: TRBV6-2/TRBV6-3
size: NA
D: NA
DNA: TGTGCCAGCAGTTACTCCATAGAGTTCGTGGGGACTTCGACCTACGAGCAGTACTTC
CDR3: CASSYSIEFVGTSTYEQYF

J: TRBJ2-5
V: TRBV28
size: many
D: NA
DNA: TGTGCCAGCAGTTTGCGGTTCCAAGAGACCCAGTACTTC
CDR3: CASSLRFQETQYF

J: TRBJ2-2
V: TRBV6-2/TRBV6-3
size: few
D: TRBD1
DNA: TGTGCCAGCAGTAGAGACAGGGTCCCTAACACCGGGGAGCTGTTTTTT
CDR3: CASSRDRVPNTGELFF

J: TRBJ2-3
V: TRBV29-1
size: few
D: TRBD2
DNA: TGCAGCGTCGCTGCTGAGACGGCGGGAGGTTCAAGCACAGATACGCAGTATTTT
CDR3: CSVAAETAGGSSTDTQYF

J: TRBJ2-7
V: TRBV20-1
size: few
D: TRBD2
DNA: TGCAGTGCTAGCAACATTAGGGGACTAGCGGGAGCAGCCTACGAGCAGTACTTC
CDR3: CSASNIRGLAGAAYEQYF

J: TRBJ1-1
V: TRBV20-1
size: many
D: NA
DNA: TGCAGTGCAATAGAGACGGCCCCGAAGACGATTGAAGCTTTCTTT
CDR3: CSAIETAPKTIEAFF

J: TRBJ2-3
V: TRBV20-1
size: few
D: TRBD2
DNA: TGCAGTGCTAGAAGTTTCTCTAGCGGGAGTCTAGATACGCAGTATTTT
CDR3: CSARSFSSGSLDTQYF

J: TRBJ2-7
V: TRBV20-1
size: many
D: TRBD2
DNA: TGCAGTGCTAGAGATCTAGGCGGGGAGGGCTCCTACGAGCAGTACTTC
CDR3: CSARDLGGEGSYEQYF

J: TRBJ2-7
V: TRBV20-1
size: many
D: NA
DNA: TGCAGTGCTAGAGGGTACAGCTACGAGCAGTACTTC
CDR3: CSARGYSYEQYF

J: TRBJ2-7
V: TRBV12-3/TRBV12-4
size: NA
D: NA
DNA: TGTGCCAGCAGTCCTACCGGGGCCTCCTACGAGCAGTACTTC
CDR3: CASSPTGASYEQYF

J: TRBJ1-3
V: TRBV12-3/TRBV12-4
size: many
D: NA
DNA: TGTGCCAGCAGTTTCGGGTCCCCCTCTGGAAACACCATATATTTT
CDR3: CASSFGSPSGNTIYF

J: TRBJ2-7
V: TRBV11-2
size: many
D: TRBD1
DNA: TGTGCCAGCAGCTTAGGGACAGGCGGCGAGCAGTACTTC
CDR3: CASSLGTGGEQYF

J: TRBJ2-3
V: TRBV7-2
size: few
D: TRBD2
DNA: TGTGCCAGCAGCTTAGGGGGGGGAGACACAGATACGCAGTATTTT
CDR3: CASSLGGGDTDTQYF

J: TRBJ2-5
V: TRBV18
size: many
D: NA
DNA: TGTGCCAGCTCACCAGGAGGCGGGGTGACCCAGTACTTC
CDR3: CASSPGGGVTQYF